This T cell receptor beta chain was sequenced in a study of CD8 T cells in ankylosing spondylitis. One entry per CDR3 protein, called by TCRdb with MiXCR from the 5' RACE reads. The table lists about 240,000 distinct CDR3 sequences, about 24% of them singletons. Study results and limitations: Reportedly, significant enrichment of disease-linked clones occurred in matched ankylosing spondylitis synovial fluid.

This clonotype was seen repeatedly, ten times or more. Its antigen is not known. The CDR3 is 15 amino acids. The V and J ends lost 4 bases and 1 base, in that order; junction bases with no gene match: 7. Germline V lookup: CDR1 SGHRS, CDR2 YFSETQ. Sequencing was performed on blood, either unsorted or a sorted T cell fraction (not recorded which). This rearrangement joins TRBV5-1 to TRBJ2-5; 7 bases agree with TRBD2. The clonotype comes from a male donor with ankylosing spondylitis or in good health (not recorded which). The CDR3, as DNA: TGCGCCAGCAGCCTAAGCGGGGCAGTCCAAGAGACCCAGTACTTC. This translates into CASSLSGAVQETQYF.